This T cell receptor (beta chain) was recovered during a study of cytomegalovirus exposure and HLA in healthy donors. Study background: The 100 to 150 validation repertoires, a later analysis reported, used the same platform as the roughly 650 repertoires from the first cohort. General study results and limits: While the bulk of TCR sequences proved rare, some public TCRs turned up in many donors.

Comment on this clone: Its antigen is not identified.

Some clones are missing from TCRdb's copy, which holds only in-frame ones; the method was immunoSEQ multiplex PCR. Of nearly 110,000 clones in the sample, roughly 90% are singletons; the top ten hold less than 2%. Germline V gives CDR1 MDHEN, CDR2 SYDVKM. The V end was cut by 3 bases, the J end by 3 bases, with 10 bases between. This CDR3 contains 14 residues. The chain links TRBV28 to TRBJ2-3; D gene unclear. Sequencing input: PBMCs. This TCR derives from a woman between 18 and 30 years old in good health and CMV-seropositive. The CDR3 reads CASSFKLETDTQYF. CDR3 DNA: TGTGCCAGCAGTTTTAAGCTAGAGACAGATACGCAGTATTTT.